The 32 T cell receptor beta chains reported below all come from one sample, sequenced in a study of T-cell memory formation after mild COVID-19. TCRdb independently ran MiXCR on the 5' RACE reads; one entry per CDR3 protein. This table has approximately 290,000 distinct CDR3 sequences, around 8% appearing once. The sample comprised PBMCs or a T cell subset sorted from them (not recorded which). The receptors stem from a man aged 18-30 years who had mild COVID-19 (a few samples of this study predate the infection). Cell type and time point are not known.

The rearrangement joins TRBV6-5 to TRBJ2-1; 8 bases are a match to TRBD1. This CDR3 has 16 residues. Unmatched junction bases numbered 8, after V lost 5 bases and J lost 2 bases. Germline V gene sequence: CDR1 MNHEY, CDR2 SVGAGI. CDR3 nucleotide sequence: TGTGCCAGCAGTACCTACCGGGACAGGCCCTACAATGAGCAGTTCTTC. Its protein product is CASSTYRDRPYNEQFF.

V is TRBV11-2 and J is TRBJ2-5; possible D gene TRBD2, 7 bases. V lost 5 bases and J 5 bases, leaving 18 bases between the germline ends. Germline CDR1 and CDR2: SGHAT and FQNNGV. CDR3 length: 15 amino acids. CDR3 protein: CASSRGAGSWETQYF. As DNA, the CDR3 is TGTGCCAGCAGCCGGGGGGCGGGGTCGTGGGAGACCCAGTACTTC.

V and J are TRBV5-1 and TRBJ2-7; TRBD1 matches 8 bases. The CDR3 is 15 amino acids. Germline-derived CDR1 and CDR2 are SGHRS and YFSETQ. The J segment lost 4 bases and the V segment lost 0 bases, leaving 6 bases of the junction unmatched. CDR3 bases: TGCGCCAGCAGCTTGGGGACAGGGTTTGGGTACGAGCAGTACGTC. Translation gives CASSLGTGFGYEQYV.

A few counts support this clonotype. The rearrangement uses TRBV12-3 or TRBV12-4 and TRBJ2-7, with a possible D match to TRBD1 (7 bases). The CDR3 length is 15 residues. V lost 2 bases to trimming and J lost 0 bases, with 11 bases between them. CDR3 nucleotides: TGTGCCAGCAGTTTATCAGGGGGGCCCTCCTACGAGCAGTACTTC. Translation gives CASSLSGGPSYEQYF.

This clonotype was observed a few times. The genes are TRBV23-1 and TRBJ2-3, with D perhaps matching TRBD1 (6 bases). TRBV23-1 is placed among ORFs of uncertain function. Trimming took off 4 bases at V and 5 bases at J, with 10 bases between the two ends. The CDR3 is 13 residues long. This chain's CDR3 is CASSPPTGDTQYF. The CDR3 coding sequence is TGCGCCAGCAGTCCTCCGACAGGAGATACGCAGTATTTT.

V gene TRBV7-8 combines with J gene TRBJ2-5, with 8 bases fitting TRBD2. This CDR3 is 15 amino acids long. Losses at the gene ends were 3 bases for V and 2 bases for J; bases not matched to a gene: 5. Germline V gene lookup returns CDR1 SGHVS and CDR2 FQNEAQ. Here the CDR3 DNA reads TGTGCCAGCAGCTTGCGGATAGCGGGGCAAGAGACCCAGTACTTC. It codes for CASSLRIAGQETQYF.

This clonotype came up many times. The chain has TRBV12-3 or TRBV12-4 and TRBJ2-3, with D perhaps matching TRBD1 or TRBD2 (5 bases each). V was cut by 6 bases and J by 5 bases, with 12 bases left in between. The CDR3 is made up of 13 amino acids. The CDR3 sequence: CASRRGRVDTQYF. CDR3 bases: TGTGCCAGCAGACGGGGCCGGGTAGATACGCAGTATTTT.

This clonotype has just a few counts. This chain connects TRBV3-1 to TRBJ2-7, with TRBD1 matching 12 bases. The CDR3 sequence is 15 residues long. J was trimmed by 4 bases and V by 3 bases; bases with no gene match: 4. From germline, CDR1 is LGHDT and CDR2 YNNKEL (reference sequence). The CDR3 loop is CASSQPGQGAYEQYF. The CDR3 DNA reads as TGTGCCAGCAGCCAGCCGGGACAGGGGGCGTACGAGCAGTACTTC.

The V gene is TRBV6-4, the J gene TRBJ1-2; 7 bases fit TRBD1. Germline CDR1 reads MRHNA; CDR2 reads SNTAGT. Trimming removed 7 bases from V and 1 base from J; junction bases left unmatched: 6. CDR3 length: 14 residues. Written as DNA, the CDR3 is TGTGCCAGCACTCCGACAGGGAGTAACTATGGCTACACCTTC. Its protein is CASTPTGSNYGYTF.

The rearrangement links TRBV6-2 or TRBV6-3 to TRBJ2-1; the match to TRBD2 covers 8 bases. The CDR3 covers 14 residues. Germline CDR1 MNHEY, CDR2 SVGEGT. Trimming took 4 bases from V and 9 from J; bases not matched to a gene: 8. The CDR3, as DNA: TGTGCCAGCAGTTTCGCCGGGGGGGACGGTGAGCAGTTCTTC. This codes for CASSFAGGDGEQFF.

V is TRBV25-1 and J is TRBJ1-4; no reliable D call. This CDR3 contains 16 residues. Trimming cost V 3 bases and J 0 bases, with 11 bases left between them. The V gene's germline CDR1 is MGHDK and CDR2 SYGVNS. The CDR3 reads CASSESLVATNEKLFF. In DNA form, the CDR3 reads TGTGCCAGCAGTGAGTCCCTCGTAGCAACTAATGAAAAACTGTTTTTT.

The chain joins TRBV4-3 to TRBJ2-1, with D possibly matching TRBD1 (5 bases). The CDR3 is 17 residues long. Between the trimmed V and J ends, which lost 0 bases and 5 bases, there was a span of 17 bases. Germline-derived CDR1 and CDR2 are LGHNA and YSLEER. The CDR3 reads CASSQDFAEGHHNEQFF. The CDR3 nucleotides read TGCGCCAGCAGCCAAGATTTCGCGGAAGGACACCACAATGAGCAGTTCTTC.

V usage is TRBV3-1 and J usage is TRBJ2-3; D ambiguous. CDR3 length equals 15 residues. With 2 bases removed from V and 4 bases from J, the gap between germline ends came to 13 bases. CDR1 and CDR2 from the germline V gene are LGHDT and YNNKEL (reference sequence). This CDR3 reads CASSQPDENPDTQYF. CDR3 in DNA: TGTGCCAGCAGCCAACCCGACGAGAACCCAGATACGCAGTATTTT.

This clonotype showed up just a few times. This rearrangement joins TRBV20-1 to TRBJ1-2; D unclear. There are 11 residues in the CDR3. Germline V lookup: CDR1 DFQATT, CDR2 SNEGSKA (reference sequence). V gave up 4 bases and J gave up 3 bases, with 6 bases separating them. CDR3 sequence reads: CSATTDYGYTF. Written as DNA, the CDR3 is TGCAGTGCTACTACAGACTATGGCTACACCTTC.

This sequence joins TRBV28 and TRBJ2-1, with TRBD1 matching over 9 bases. Per germline, CDR1 MDHEN and CDR2 SYDVKM. This CDR3 comprises 15 residues. V dropped 5 bases and J dropped 8; count of bases not matched to a gene: 10. The CDR3 DNA is TGTGCCAGCAGTCCTCCGGGACAGGGATTTCATGAGCAGTTCTTC. This codes for CASSPPGQGFHEQFF.

This clonotype was seen a few times. The chain combines TRBV12-3 or TRBV12-4 with TRBJ2-1; 8 nucleotides line up with TRBD1. V shed 6 bases, J shed 3 bases, and the junction held 7 bases outside the gene matches. This CDR3 spans 15 amino acids. CDR3 nucleotide sequence: TGTGCCAGCAGACCCGGACAGGGAGTCTACAATGAGCAGTTCTTC. Its translation is CASRPGQGVYNEQFF.

The chain recombines TRBV25-1 with TRBJ1-5; maybe TRBD1 (6 bases). The CDR3 runs 15 residues. Germline V lookup: CDR1 MGHDK, CDR2 SYGVNS. Trimming took 8 bases from V and 3 from J, leaving 17 bases between them. The CDR3 protein is CASGEKTGNNQPQHF. In DNA, the CDR3 is TGTGCCAGCGGGGAAAAAACAGGGAACAATCAGCCCCAGCATTTT.

This clonotype was counted only a few times. The rearrangement joins TRBV12-3 or TRBV12-4 to TRBJ1-1; D not certain. This CDR3 region has 14 residues. The V end lost 3 bases, the J end lost 1 base, and 9 bases lay between the germline ends. CDR3 DNA sequence: TGTGCCAGCAGTTTGGACCTCCCGAACACTGAAGCTTTCTTT. It translates to CASSLDLPNTEAFF.

The gene calls are TRBV15 and TRBJ1-1, with TRBD1 as a possible D gene (6 bases). The CDR3 is 13 residues long. Trimming removed 5 bases at V and 3 bases at J, with 10 bases between. Germline V gives CDR1 LNHNV, CDR2 YYDKDF (reference sequence). CDR3 DNA: TGTGCCACCAGCTCACAGGGTGACACTGAAGCTTTCTTT. Translation: CATSSQGDTEAFF.

This clonotype was counted a few times. The J gene is TRBJ2-2, the V gene TRBV15, with D possibly TRBD1 on 6 matching bases. The CDR3 has 13 residues. Trimming left V 9 bases short and J 2 bases short, with 10 bases between. The V gene's germline CDR1 is LNHNV and CDR2 YYDKDF (reference sequence). The CDR3 nucleotides read TGTGCCACACAGGGACAAAACACCGGGGAGCTGTTTTTT. Its translation is CATQGQNTGELFF. Looking up the rest from reference TRBV15 and TRBJ2-2 gives the full variable domain: DAMVIQNPRYQVTQFGKPVTLSCSQTLNHNVMYWYQQKSSQAPKLLFHYYDKDFNNEADTPDNFQSRRPNTSFCFLDIRSPGLGDTAMYLCATQGQNTGELFFGEGSRLTVL.

This clonotype has a count of ten or more. The genes are TRBV5-1 and TRBJ2-3, with D hard to call. Germline CDR1 SGHRS, CDR2 YFSETQ. V lost 2 bases and J lost 0, with 4 bases in between. CDR3 length: 13 amino acids. The CDR3 region is CASSFDSTDTQYF. CDR3 nucleotides: TGCGCCAGCAGCTTCGACAGCACAGATACGCAGTATTTT. The full variable domain, with the rest looked up from reference TRBV5-1 and TRBJ2-3, is KAGVTQTPRYLIKTRGQQVTLSCSPISGHRSVSWYQQTPGQGLQFLFEYFSETQRNKGNFPGRFSGRQFSNSRSEMNVSTLELGDSALYLCASSFDSTDTQYFGPGTRLTVL.

The V call is TRBV20-1, the J call TRBJ2-7; D perhaps matches TRBD1 (5 bases). V was cut by 0 bases and J by 7 bases, with 16 bases left in between. The CDR3 runs 14 residues. The germline CDR1 and CDR2 sequences are DFQATT and SNEGSKA (reference sequence). CDR3 loop: CSARDPIQGGEQYV. The CDR3 DNA sequence: TGCAGTGCTAGAGATCCTATCCAGGGTGGAGAGCAGTACGTC.

V usage is TRBV6-5 and J usage is TRBJ2-7; perhaps TRBD1 as D (6 bases). V lost 5 bases to trimming and J lost 6 bases, with 11 bases between them. The CDR3 loop spans 12 amino acids. Looked up from germline, CDR1 is MNHEY and CDR2 is SVGAGI. CDR3 in amino acids: CASSQTGLEQYF. The CDR3 DNA sequence: TGTGCCAGCAGTCAAACAGGGCTCGAGCAGTACTTC.

This clonotype was seen a handful of times. The chain links TRBV7-3 to TRBJ2-1, with TRBD2 identical over 8 bases. The CDR3 spans 14 residues. V shed 0 bases, J shed 5 bases, and the junction held 0 bases outside the gene matches. From germline, CDR1 is SGHTA and CDR2 FQGTGA. The CDR3: CASSLTSGNNEQFF. CDR3 bases: TGTGCCAGCAGCTTAACTAGCGGGAACAATGAGCAGTTCTTC.

This clonotype occurred many times. The rearrangement joins TRBV5-1 to TRBJ2-7; 8 positions agree with TRBD1. Trimming cost V 7 bases and J 7 bases; bases outside gene matches: 13. Germline V gene data show CDR1 as SGHRS and CDR2 as YFSETQ. The CDR3 consists of 14 residues. Here the CDR3 reads CASAGGAIRDEQYF. CDR3 nucleotides: TGCGCCAGCGCAGGGGGCGCTATCAGAGATGAGCAGTACTTC.

This clonotype was recorded many times. The CDR3 coding sequence is TGCAGCGTTGAAGATACAGGGGCGAGGACTGAAGCTTTCTTT. Translated: CSVEDTGARTEAFF. The chain employs TRBV29-1 and TRBJ1-1, with TRBD1 matching over 7 bases. Germline assignment: CDR1 SQVTM and CDR2 ANQGSEA. The CDR3 totals 14 residues. V was clipped by 0 bases and J by 5 bases; unmatched bases: 6.

This clonotype has only a few counts. The CDR3 region is CSVEIRAAEQFF. In DNA form, the CDR3 reads TGCAGCGTTGAGATTCGGGCGGCTGAGCAGTTCTTC. This chain connects TRBV29-1 to TRBJ2-1, with D uncertain. The germline V and J ends were trimmed by 3 bases and 9 bases, with 12 bases remaining between them. The CDR3 spans 12 residues. CDR1 is SQVTM, CDR2 ANQGSEA, per germline.

The J gene is TRBJ2-6, the V gene TRBV7-3; 10 nucleotides align to TRBD1. CDR3 length equals 18 residues. Trimming removed 5 bases from V and 2 bases from J; junction bases left unmatched: 9. Germline assignment: CDR1 SGHTA and CDR2 FQGTGA. CDR3 sequence reads: CASSTPGQGLPGANVLTF. CDR3 nucleotide sequence: TGTGCCAGCAGCACCCCGGGACAGGGGCTCCCTGGGGCCAACGTCCTGACTTTC.

J is TRBJ2-4 and V is TRBV20-1; 7 positions match TRBD2. This CDR3 contains 14 residues. The V gene end was trimmed by 3 bases and the J gene end by 10 bases; junction bases not matched to a gene: 12. In germline, CDR1 is DFQATT, CDR2 SNEGSKA (reference sequence). For the CDR3, the DNA is TGCAGTGCTAGGCCCCCTAGCGGCCAAGGTATTCAGTACTTC. Translation gives CSARPPSGQGIQYF.

This clonotype was seen a few times. V gene TRBV6-2 or TRBV6-3 combines with J gene TRBJ1-1, with unresolved D. Germline values: CDR1 MNHEY, CDR2 SVGEGT. This CDR3 has 15 amino acids. Trimming cost V 2 bases and J 1 base, with 11 bases left between them. In DNA, the CDR3 is TGTGCCAGCAGTTACCCACTGGACGGGAACACTGAAGCTTTCTTT. It yields the protein CASSYPLDGNTEAFF.

The chain employs TRBV4-2 and TRBJ2-4; 15 bases line up with TRBD2. CDR1 is LGHNA, CDR2 YNFKEQ, per germline. With 1 base clipped from V and 3 bases from J, the junction kept 4 bases outside the gene matches. The CDR3 covers 18 residues. CDR3 sequence reads: CASSQVGLAGGDKNIQYF. The CDR3 DNA follows: TGTGCCAGCAGCCAAGTTGGACTAGCGGGAGGGGACAAAAACATTCAGTACTTC.

This clonotype was seen only a few times. The V call is TRBV29-1, the J call TRBJ2-4; D is possibly TRBD1 (6 bases). V was shortened by 4 bases and J by 7 bases, with 20 bases between the two germline ends. The CDR3 extends over 15 amino acids. The V gene's germline CDR1 is SQVTM and CDR2 ANQGSEA. The CDR3 reads CSVGVLGHRGNIQYF. Written as DNA, the CDR3 is TGCAGCGTTGGGGTCCTGGGACACCGCGGGAACATTCAGTACTTC.